This record concerns one T cell receptor beta chain sequence. This clone's antigen is unknown. No much larger clone is present one base from it, and per-base qualities are unavailable. The library was generated by the immunoSEQ multiplex PCR assay. Sourced from immuneACCESS, this table was stored by TCRdb with only in-frame sequences that have V and J called. A share of the clones is absent; for the studies checked, an unresolved V gene accounts for under half, and the remainder has no known explanation. This sample is represented by 500,000 to 750,000 clones; approximately 88% of them were singletons. Jointly, the top ten make up 0.0095% to 0.012% of the sample. The data stem from a study of shared T cell receptors in the human thymus (dated by TCRdb to the early 2020s). Looking at the study overall: The study examined how the human thymus generates shared, self-reactive T-cell receptor alpha chains.

V and J are truncated by 2 bases and 6 bases respectively, leaving an intervening sequence of 16 bases. Via the germline V gene (reference sequence), CDR1 is MNHEY and CDR2 SMNVEV. The CDR3 sequence holds 16 residues, the cysteine and phenylalanine included. Only CDR3 DNA remains: 48 bases, in frame from the first base. The same specimen was also included in a second study, on human thymus T cells. Reported in the second study: The donors were immunologically healthy infants in Finland who had open corrective cardiac surgery for congenital heart defects. The thymus tissue came from surgical resects taken out during corrective cardiac surgery. V and J gene segment usage appeared biased in both thymic and peripheral blood repertoires. According to the related research, thymic TCR repertoires were highly overlapping among unrelated individuals. TCR alpha and beta repertoires from roughly eight infant thymus samples and a few related peripheral blood samples were characterized in the study. Donor ages ranged from 7 to 244 days, and the cohort comprised roughly six male and a couple of female infants. After being mechanically released from the tissue, thymocytes were kept at -70 degrees C in pellets of roughly 8.5-34 million cells. Genomic DNA was extracted from frozen cell pellets with a QIAsymphony instrument. TCRB and TCRAD loci were amplified from a standardized quantity of quality-controlled genomic DNA using the immunoSEQ multiplex PCR assay. The amplicons covered the V(D)J region and were long enough to include the CDR3 and to identify the V and J genes. Through the commercial immunoSEQ service, the amplicons were sequenced on an Illumina platform. Primer bias and sequencing errors were corrected using previously described methods, and TCRAD and TCRB definitions followed the IMGT database. immunoSEQ Analyzer 3.0 and VDJTools were used for repertoire analysis, which covered basic statistics, V/J segment usage, diversity estimates, rarefaction and pairwise overlap. Diversity was estimated using the Chao1, ChaoE, Efron-Thisted, Shannon and inverse Simpson indices, and was also estimated on datasets down-sampled to the size of the smallest sample. For repertoire overlap, CDR3 nucleotide sequence, V gene and J gene had to match strictly, and clustering was done by Jaccard-based multidimensional scaling. On average, around 780,000 unique TCRB clonotypes were obtained from thymus samples, compared with approximately 80,000 from blood samples.

The sequenced sample consisted of thymocytes. The clonotype originates from a boy under three years old with a congenital heart defect. Donor details come from another sample of the same person, matched by shared clones. The chain employs TRBV27 and TRBJ1-4; the D gene is perhaps TRBD1, on 6 matching bases. The CDR3 reads as follows: CASSLNREGADEKLFF. The base sequence is TGTGCCAGCAGTTTAAACAGGGAAGGGGCGGATGAAAAACTGTTTTTT.